The 13 T cell receptor beta chains reported below all come from one sample, sequenced in a study of shared clonotypes between healthy human individuals. Clones were sequenced by immunoSEQ multiplex PCR, and TCRdb holds only the in-frame ones, with some missing. The sample has over a million clones; roughly 98.5% are singletons. The sequencing sample was made of naive CD4+ T cells sorted from blood. Described subset: CD45RA+ positively selected. The receptors here all came from a man aged 25 to 45 in good health.

The V and J genes are TRBV6-5 and TRBJ2-7, with D unclear. Germline CDR1 is MNHEY and CDR2 is SVGAGI. V was pared by 0 bases and J by 2 bases, with 14 bases between. The CDR3 is 16 amino acids. Here the CDR3 reads CASSYSTHVSAYEQYF. The DNA of the CDR3 is TGTGCCAGCAGTTACTCGACGCATGTCAGCGCCTACGAGCAGTACTTC.

The V and J genes are TRBV4-3 and TRBJ2-4, with TRBD2 identical over 11 bases. The CDR3 sequence is 17 residues long. CDR1 and CDR2 from the germline V gene are LGHNA and YSLEER. V lost 3 bases and J lost 1; bases outside the gene matches: 5. This chain's CDR3 is CASSHLGLADAKNIQYF. The CDR3 DNA sequence: TGCGCCAGCAGCCACCTGGGACTAGCGGACGCCAAAAACATTCAGTACTTC.

The V call is TRBV5-5, the J call TRBJ1-3, with TRBD1 as a possible D gene (6 bases). V shed 10 bases and J shed 1 base, with 18 bases lying between them. The CDR3 has 15 residues. In germline, CDR1 is SGHKS, CDR2 YYEKEE (reference sequence). The CDR3 DNA follows: TGTGCCTCTCAGGGGCTTCTAGGGTCTGGAAACACCATATATTTT. This translates into CASQGLLGSGNTIYF. The variable domain in full, with the rest retrieved from reference TRBV5-5 and TRBJ1-3, is DAGVTQSPTHLIKTRGQQVTLRCSPISGHKSVSWYQQVLGQGPQFIFQYYEKEERGRGNFPDRFSARQFPNYSSELNVNALLLGDSALYLCASQGLLGSGNTIYFGEGSWLTVV.

The rearrangement uses TRBV5-1 and TRBJ1-4; the D gene is possibly TRBD1 (6 bases). Per germline, CDR1 SGHRS and CDR2 YFSETQ. The CDR3 spans 16 residues. Deletions cut 0 bases from V and 4 bases from J, with 13 bases between. The CDR3 spells CASSLGSRGNNEKLFF. Written as DNA, the CDR3 is TGCGCCAGCAGCTTGGGGTCCAGGGGCAATAATGAAAAACTGTTTTTT.

This sequence joins TRBV7-2 and TRBJ2-7, with 9 positions matching TRBD1. Germline V CDR1 and CDR2: SGHTA, FQGNSA. The CDR3 runs to 17 residues. V gave up 1 base and J gave up 6 bases; unmatched junction bases: 13. For the CDR3, the DNA is TGTGCCAGCAGCTTAGGGTCGCCTGCGGGACAGGGCTCCGAGCAGTACTTC. It encodes CASSLGSPAGQGSEQYF. Looking up the rest from reference TRBV7-2 and TRBJ2-7 gives the full variable domain: GAGVSQSPSNKVTEKGKDVELRCDPISGHTALYWYRQSLGQGLEFLIYFQGNSAPDKSGLPSDRFSAERTGGSVSTLTIQRTQQEDSAVYLCASSLGSPAGQGSEQYFGPGTRLTVT.

The chain joins TRBV5-8 to TRBJ2-1; weak D call: TRBD2 (6 bases). The CDR3 has 15 amino acids. Germline-derived CDR1 and CDR2 are SGHTS and YDEGEE. V shed 4 bases and J shed 2 bases, with 13 bases lying between them. Written as DNA, the CDR3 is TGTGCCAGCAGCCTTGCGGGGAACGCCTACAATGAGCAGTTCTTC. Translation gives CASSLAGNAYNEQFF.

This chain connects TRBV28 to TRBJ2-7; 8 bases fit TRBD2. The junction had 8 bases not matched to a gene; V was cut back by 7 bases and J by 3 bases. The germline gives CDR1 MDHEN, CDR2 SYDVKM. CDR3 length: 14 residues. The CDR3 here is CASTPGGVHYEQYF. CDR3 DNA: TGTGCCAGCACCCCGGGAGGGGTTCACTACGAGCAGTACTTC.

This chain uses TRBV14 with TRBJ2-3, with 10 bases aligning to TRBD2. The J segment lost 5 bases and the V segment lost 0 bases, leaving 8 bases of the junction unmatched. CDR1 and CDR2 (germline): SGHDN, FVKESK. This CDR3 is built from 17 residues. The CDR3 bases are TGTGCCAGCAGCCAAGAGATTAGCGGGAGGACTAGAGATACGCAGTATTTT. Protein sequence: CASSQEISGRTRDTQYF.

The chain couples TRBV27 to TRBJ2-7; 7 nucleotides align to TRBD1. Germline CDR1 is MNHEY and CDR2 is SMNVEV (reference sequence). Losses at the gene ends were 5 bases for V and 4 bases for J; bases not matched to a gene: 11. This CDR3 is 15 amino acids long. CDR3 sequence reads: CASSLAGDRAYEQYF. Here the CDR3 DNA reads TGTGCCAGCAGTCTCGCCGGAGACAGGGCGTACGAGCAGTACTTC.

This clone was recorded only once. This rearrangement joins TRBV18 to TRBJ1-3; D is ambiguous. Between the trimmed V and J ends, which lost 3 bases and 0 bases, there was a span of 12 bases. The CDR3 has 16 residues. The germline V gene encodes CDR1 KGHSH and CDR2 LQKENI. This CDR3 reads CASSPFVSGSGNTIYF. The CDR3 bases are TGTGCCAGCTCACCTTTCGTTTCCGGCTCTGGAAACACCATATATTTT.

The chain carries TRBV9 and TRBJ2-2; no firm D call. CDR1 and CDR2 (germline): SGDLS, YYNGEE. The CDR3 has 14 amino acids. V was shortened by 0 bases and J by 3 bases, with 6 bases between the two germline ends. Written as DNA, the CDR3 is TGTGCCAGCAGCGTAGATGTGGACACCGGGGAGCTGTTTTTT. Translating it yields CASSVDVDTGELFF.

In regard to this clone: The same CDR3 also results from other DNA sequences found in this sample. V gene TRBV7-2 combines with J gene TRBJ2-2; TRBD1 is a possible D gene (6 bases). Trimming cost V 3 bases and J 6 bases, with 11 bases left between them. The V gene's germline CDR1 is SGHTA and CDR2 FQGNSA. The CDR3 consists of 14 residues. CDR3 in amino acids: CASSFSRGAGELFF. The CDR3 nucleotides are TGTGCCAGCAGCTTCTCCAGGGGAGCCGGGGAGCTGTTTTTT.

The rearrangement links TRBV18 to TRBJ1-1; 11 positions match TRBD1. The CDR3 is made up of 17 amino acids. The trim removed 3 bases at V and 2 bases at J, leaving 8 bases unmatched. Germline CDR1 KGHSH, CDR2 LQKENI. CDR3 in DNA: TGTGCCAGCTCACCCGCCGGGACAGGGGGTGTAAACACTGAAGCTTTCTTT. Its protein is CASSPAGTGGVNTEAFF.